This is a list of T cell receptor beta chains from one sample in a study of T cell responses to AZD1222 COVID-19 vaccine. Data came from immunoSEQ multiplex PCR; TCRdb stores just in-frame clones and leaves some out. In the table there are 65,000 to 70,000 clones, 80% to 90% of which are singletons. Sequencing used peripheral blood, obtained 28 days after the second AZD1222 dose. These TCRs come from an adult who received the AZD1222 COVID-19 vaccine. The CDR3 runs from the conserved cysteine through the conserved F or W. Fields, in order: V gene, clone size, J gene, D gene, CDR3 protein, CDR3 DNA. A D gene is named only where the DNA matches it firmly. Clone size is given for some rows only: seen once, a few or many times, or a class if the clone is expanded.

v_gene: TRBV5-8
abundance: NA
j_gene: TRBJ1-4
d_gene: NA
CDR3aa: CASRARGTAVEKLFF
CDR3nt: TGTGCCAGCAGGGCCCGCGGGACGGCTGTTGAAAAACTGTTTTTT

v_gene: TRBV9
abundance: NA
j_gene: TRBJ1-1
d_gene: NA
CDR3aa: CASSFRVGQLNTEAFF
CDR3nt: TGTGCCAGCAGTTTTCGGGTGGGGCAGTTGAACACTGAAGCTTTCTTT

v_gene: TRBV10-1
abundance: NA
j_gene: TRBJ1-4
d_gene: NA
CDR3aa: CASSEVKGVFF
CDR3nt: TGCGCCAGCAGTGAAGTAAAGGGGGTGTTTTTT

v_gene: TRBV12-3/TRBV12-4
abundance: once
j_gene: TRBJ1-6
d_gene: NA
CDR3aa: CASSHQSNSPLHF
CDR3nt: TGTGCCAGCAGCCACCAGTCTAATTCACCCCTCCACTTT

v_gene: TRBV23-1
abundance: NA
j_gene: TRBJ2-7
d_gene: NA
CDR3aa: CASSAPMKPYEQYF
CDR3nt: TGCGCCAGCAGTGCCCCCATGAAACCCTACGAGCAGTACTTC

v_gene: TRBV19
abundance: NA
j_gene: TRBJ1-2
d_gene: NA
CDR3aa: CASRRGVKNYGYTF
CDR3nt: TGTGCCAGTAGGAGGGGGGTGAAAAACTATGGCTACACCTTC

v_gene: TRBV19
abundance: NA
j_gene: TRBJ2-1
d_gene: TRBD2
CDR3aa: CASRFGLAVGEQFF
CDR3nt: TGTGCCAGTAGGTTTGGCCTAGCGGTAGGGGAGCAGTTCTTC

v_gene: TRBV18
abundance: NA
j_gene: TRBJ2-5
d_gene: NA
CDR3aa: CASSPPVETQYF
CDR3nt: TGTGCCAGCTCACCACCGGTAGAGACCCAGTACTTC

v_gene: TRBV9
abundance: once
j_gene: TRBJ1-6
d_gene: NA
CDR3aa: CASSVGVVNNSPLHF
CDR3nt: TGTGCCAGCAGCGTAGGGGTTGTTAATAATTCACCCCTCCACTTT

v_gene: TRBV4-1
abundance: NA
j_gene: TRBJ2-7
d_gene: TRBD2
CDR3aa: CASSQRGGVDWGYEQYF
CDR3nt: TGCGCCAGCAGCCAAAGGGGAGGGGTTGACTGGGGCTACGAGCAGTACTTC

v_gene: TRBV5-1
abundance: NA
j_gene: TRBJ1-1
d_gene: NA
CDR3aa: CASSKGVNTEAFF
CDR3nt: TGCGCCAGCAGCAAAGGGGTGAACACTGAAGCTTTCTTT

v_gene: TRBV7-9
abundance: NA
j_gene: TRBJ1-5
d_gene: NA
CDR3aa: CASSFMEDQPQHF
CDR3nt: TGTGCCAGCAGCTTTATGGAGGATCAGCCCCAGCATTTT

v_gene: TRBV6-2/TRBV6-3
abundance: NA
j_gene: TRBJ2-5
d_gene: NA
CDR3aa: CASSFNLARDLREETQYF
CDR3nt: TGTGCCAGCAGTTTTAACCTAGCCCGGGACTTAAGAGAGGAGACCCAGTACTTC

v_gene: TRBV4-3
abundance: NA
j_gene: TRBJ1-2
d_gene: NA
CDR3aa: CASSQVSGTVYYGYTF
CDR3nt: TGCGCCAGCAGCCAAGTGAGTGGAACAGTTTACTATGGCTACACCTTC

v_gene: TRBV30
abundance: NA
j_gene: TRBJ1-5
d_gene: NA
CDR3aa: CAWSVDKFNNQPQHF
CDR3nt: TGTGCCTGGAGTGTGGACAAATTTAACAATCAGCCCCAGCATTTT

v_gene: TRBV5-1
abundance: NA
j_gene: TRBJ1-2
d_gene: NA
CDR3aa: CASSLEPEHYGYTF
CDR3nt: TGCGCCAGCAGCTTGGAACCAGAACACTATGGCTACACCTTC

v_gene: TRBV29-1
abundance: NA
j_gene: TRBJ2-2
d_gene: NA
CDR3aa: CSVDGPTGTGELFF
CDR3nt: TGCAGCGTTGATGGACCCACGGGCACCGGGGAGCTGTTTTTT

v_gene: TRBV9
abundance: NA
j_gene: TRBJ1-3
d_gene: NA
CDR3aa: CASSVARTGNTIYF
CDR3nt: TGTGCCAGCAGCGTAGCCAGGACTGGAAACACCATATATTTT

v_gene: TRBV3-1/TRBV3-2
abundance: NA
j_gene: TRBJ1-6
d_gene: NA
CDR3aa: CASSQEGVSPLHF
CDR3nt: TGTGCCAGCAGCCAAGAGGGGGTTTCACCCCTCCACTTT

v_gene: TRBV19
abundance: NA
j_gene: TRBJ1-2
d_gene: NA
CDR3aa: CASSIDFRAAGGYTF
CDR3nt: TGTGCCAGTAGTATAGATTTCAGGGCGGCGGGCGGCTACACCTTC

v_gene: TRBV2
abundance: NA
j_gene: TRBJ1-2
d_gene: TRBD1
CDR3aa: CASSGQGALAEGYTF
CDR3nt: TGTGCCAGCAGTGGTCAGGGGGCGCTTGCGGAGGGCTACACCTTC

v_gene: TRBV21-1
abundance: NA
j_gene: TRBJ2-7
d_gene: NA
CDR3aa: CASSPGPIYEQYF
CDR3nt: TGTGCCAGCAGCCCCGGGCCCATCTACGAGCAGTACTTC

v_gene: TRBV5-1
abundance: NA
j_gene: TRBJ1-6
d_gene: NA
CDR3aa: CASNTGFYNSPLHF
CDR3nt: TGCGCCAGCAATACAGGTTTCTATAATTCACCCCTCCACTTT

v_gene: TRBV24-1
abundance: NA
j_gene: TRBJ2-1
d_gene: TRBD2
CDR3aa: CATSDSRGAGGVYNEQFF
CDR3nt: TGTGCCACCAGTGATTCCCGGGGAGCGGGGGGTGTCTACAATGAGCAGTTCTTC

v_gene: TRBV6-2/TRBV6-3
abundance: NA
j_gene: TRBJ1-1
d_gene: NA
CDR3aa: CASSYPQNTEAFF
CDR3nt: TGTGCCAGCAGTTATCCCCAGAACACTGAAGCTTTCTTT

v_gene: TRBV5-6
abundance: NA
j_gene: TRBJ1-2
d_gene: NA
CDR3aa: CASSGTVSLINYGYTF
CDR3nt: TGTGCCAGCAGCGGGACCGTTTCACTAATTAACTATGGCTACACCTTC

v_gene: TRBV15
abundance: few
j_gene: TRBJ1-6
d_gene: TRBD1
CDR3aa: CATRTGGNNGSPLHF
CDR3nt: TGTGCCACTAGGACAGGGGGAAATAATGGTTCACCCCTCCACTTT

v_gene: TRBV3-1/TRBV3-2
abundance: NA
j_gene: TRBJ2-2
d_gene: NA
CDR3aa: CASSHQSVGELFF
CDR3nt: TGTGCCAGCAGCCATCAATCGGTCGGGGAGCTGTTTTTT

v_gene: TRBV6-6
abundance: few
j_gene: TRBJ2-1
d_gene: TRBD2
CDR3aa: CASSPPTSGGLEQFF
CDR3nt: TGTGCCAGCAGCCCACCAACATCGGGGGGGCTTGAGCAGTTCTTC

v_gene: TRBV5-1
abundance: NA
j_gene: TRBJ1-5
d_gene: NA
CDR3aa: CASSLGGGNQPQHF
CDR3nt: TGCGCCAGCAGCTTGGGTGGCGGTAATCAGCCCCAGCATTTT

v_gene: TRBV5-1
abundance: NA
j_gene: TRBJ1-1
d_gene: NA
CDR3aa: CASSFRERTEAFF
CDR3nt: TGCGCCAGCAGCTTCAGGGAGCGGACTGAAGCTTTCTTT

v_gene: TRBV2
abundance: NA
j_gene: TRBJ1-4
d_gene: NA
CDR3aa: CASKGWVEKLFF
CDR3nt: TGTGCCAGCAAGGGGTGGGTGGAAAAACTGTTTTTT

v_gene: TRBV11-2
abundance: NA
j_gene: TRBJ2-7
d_gene: NA
CDR3aa: CASSLAGGHYEQYF
CDR3nt: TGTGCCAGCAGCTTAGCGGGGGGCCACTACGAGCAGTACTTC

v_gene: TRBV20-1
abundance: NA
j_gene: TRBJ1-2
d_gene: NA
CDR3aa: CSASLAGLHTF
CDR3nt: TGCAGTGCTAGTCTTGCGGGGCTACATACCTTC

v_gene: TRBV14
abundance: NA
j_gene: TRBJ1-1
d_gene: NA
CDR3aa: CASSLARNTEAFF
CDR3nt: TGTGCCAGCAGCCTCGCCCGGAACACTGAAGCTTTCTTT

v_gene: TRBV30
abundance: NA
j_gene: TRBJ2-2
d_gene: NA
CDR3aa: CARRVSGGELFF
CDR3nt: TGTGCCCGGAGGGTGTCGGGCGGGGAGCTGTTTTTT

v_gene: TRBV7-6
abundance: NA
j_gene: TRBJ2-2
d_gene: TRBD1
CDR3aa: CASSLTGGAGTGELFF
CDR3nt: TGTGCCAGCAGCCTAACAGGGGGCGCGGGCACCGGGGAGCTGTTTTTT

v_gene: TRBV27
abundance: NA
j_gene: TRBJ1-2
d_gene: NA
CDR3aa: CASKSPYGGYTF
CDR3nt: TGTGCCAGCAAGTCTCCATACGGTGGCTACACCTTC

v_gene: TRBV4-3
abundance: NA
j_gene: TRBJ1-5
d_gene: NA
CDR3aa: CASSQDWVGGNQPQHF
CDR3nt: TGCGCCAGCAGCCAAGACTGGGTTGGGGGCAATCAGCCCCAGCATTTT

v_gene: TRBV11-3
abundance: NA
j_gene: TRBJ2-1
d_gene: NA
CDR3aa: CASSFGAYNEQFF
CDR3nt: TGTGCCAGCAGCTTCGGAGCATACAATGAGCAGTTCTTC

v_gene: TRBV6-6
abundance: NA
j_gene: TRBJ1-2
d_gene: NA
CDR3aa: CASSGDRNLPYGYTF
CDR3nt: TGTGCCAGCAGCGGCGACCGTAACCTTCCCTATGGCTACACCTTC

v_gene: TRBV12-3/TRBV12-4
abundance: NA
j_gene: TRBJ1-2
d_gene: NA
CDR3aa: CASSRGMGGYTF
CDR3nt: TGTGCCAGCAGCCGAGGGATGGGGGGCTACACCTTC

v_gene: TRBV4-2
abundance: NA
j_gene: TRBJ2-1
d_gene: NA
CDR3aa: CASSQEVLGRQGYMDEQFF
CDR3nt: TGTGCCAGCAGCCAGGAAGTATTGGGTAGGCAGGGTTATATGGATGAGCAGTTCTTC

v_gene: TRBV6-5
abundance: NA
j_gene: TRBJ2-5
d_gene: TRBD1
CDR3aa: CASSYGQGGETQYF
CDR3nt: TGTGCCAGCAGTTATGGACAGGGGGGGGAGACCCAGTACTTC

v_gene: TRBV7-9
abundance: NA
j_gene: TRBJ1-2
d_gene: NA
CDR3aa: CASSLGPGPYGYTF
CDR3nt: TGTGCCAGCAGCTTGGGACCTGGACCCTATGGCTACACCTTC

v_gene: TRBV3-1/TRBV3-2
abundance: NA
j_gene: TRBJ1-2
d_gene: NA
CDR3aa: CASSQDATRDSGYTF
CDR3nt: TGTGCCAGCAGCCAAGACGCAACCCGGGACTCTGGCTACACCTTC

v_gene: TRBV4-1
abundance: NA
j_gene: TRBJ2-1
d_gene: NA
CDR3aa: CASSQGPAVGGGNEQFF
CDR3nt: TGCGCCAGCAGCCAAGGCCCCGCGGTTGGGGGCGGGAATGAGCAGTTCTTC

v_gene: TRBV28
abundance: NA
j_gene: TRBJ1-6
d_gene: NA
CDR3aa: CASRVGGSPLHF
CDR3nt: TGTGCCAGCAGAGTGGGTGGCTCACCCCTCCACTTT

v_gene: TRBV18
abundance: NA
j_gene: TRBJ2-6
d_gene: NA
CDR3aa: CASSLLGAGANVLTF
CDR3nt: TGTGCCAGCTCTCTTCTCGGGGCGGGGGCCAACGTCCTGACTTTC

v_gene: TRBV11-2
abundance: NA
j_gene: TRBJ1-1
d_gene: NA
CDR3aa: CASSLARGNTEAFF
CDR3nt: TGTGCCAGCAGCTTAGCCCGGGGAAACACTGAAGCTTTCTTT